This T cell receptor beta chain was sequenced during a study of blood T cell repertoires in COVID-19. Overall study: Collection of acute and convalescent COVID-19 samples took place in the United States, Italy and Spain.

Per the authors' pipeline: Amplification from reference gene primers served as the basis for estimated nucleated cell counts. Here immunoSEQ multiplex PCR was the method, and the copy in TCRdb shows in-frame clones only, minus some. V, J and clone size are those of that table, while D and trimming were read from the DNA. Here the sample spans about 200,000 clones, 80% to 90% being singletons. CDR1 and CDR2 (germline): SGHNT, YENEEA. The CDR3 has 15 amino acids. The V segment lost 4 bases and the J segment 3 bases; nucleotides outside the gene matches: 9. Clinical history as reported by participants underpinned cohort assignment.

Sequencing used PBMCs or T cells enriched from blood (not recorded which). The clonotype originates from a woman aged 40 to 50 with acute COVID-19. The chain carries TRBV11-3 and TRBJ2-7; the match to TRBD1 covers 7 bases. The CDR3 DNA sequence: TGTGCCAGCAGCTCCTGGGACAGCCAGATCTACGAGCAGTACTTC. Its translation is CASSSWDSQIYEQYF.